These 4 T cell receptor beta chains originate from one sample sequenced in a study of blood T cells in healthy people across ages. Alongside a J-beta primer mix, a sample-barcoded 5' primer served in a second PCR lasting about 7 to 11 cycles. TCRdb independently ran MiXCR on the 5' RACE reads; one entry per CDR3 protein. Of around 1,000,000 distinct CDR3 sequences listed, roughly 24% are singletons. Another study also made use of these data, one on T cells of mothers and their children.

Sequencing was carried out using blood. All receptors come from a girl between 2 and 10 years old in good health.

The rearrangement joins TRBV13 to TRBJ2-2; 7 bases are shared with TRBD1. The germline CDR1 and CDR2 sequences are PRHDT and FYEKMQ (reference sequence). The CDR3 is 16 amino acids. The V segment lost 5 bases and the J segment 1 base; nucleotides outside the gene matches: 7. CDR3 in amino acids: CASSRPGQLNTGELFF. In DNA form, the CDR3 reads TGTGCCAGCAGCCGGCCGGGACAGCTGAACACCGGGGAGCTGTTTTTT.

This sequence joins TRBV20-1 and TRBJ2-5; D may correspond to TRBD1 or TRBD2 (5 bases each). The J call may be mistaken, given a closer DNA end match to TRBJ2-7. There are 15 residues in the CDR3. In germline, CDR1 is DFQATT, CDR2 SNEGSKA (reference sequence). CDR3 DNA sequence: TGCAGTGCTAGAGATCCAAGGGGCGGGTCCCACGAGCAGTACTTC. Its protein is CSARDPRGGSHEQYF.

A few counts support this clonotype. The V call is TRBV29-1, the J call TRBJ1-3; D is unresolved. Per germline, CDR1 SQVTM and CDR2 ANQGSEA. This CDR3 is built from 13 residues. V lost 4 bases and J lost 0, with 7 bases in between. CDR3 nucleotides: TGCAGCGTTGCTTTAAGCTCTGGAAACACCATATATTTT. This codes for CSVALSSGNTIYF.

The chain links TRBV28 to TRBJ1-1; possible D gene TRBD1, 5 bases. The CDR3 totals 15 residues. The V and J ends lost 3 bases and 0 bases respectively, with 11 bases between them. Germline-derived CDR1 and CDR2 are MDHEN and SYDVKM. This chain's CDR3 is CASSLGVVMNTEAFF. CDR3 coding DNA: TGTGCCAGCAGTTTGGGGGTAGTCATGAACACTGAAGCTTTCTTT.